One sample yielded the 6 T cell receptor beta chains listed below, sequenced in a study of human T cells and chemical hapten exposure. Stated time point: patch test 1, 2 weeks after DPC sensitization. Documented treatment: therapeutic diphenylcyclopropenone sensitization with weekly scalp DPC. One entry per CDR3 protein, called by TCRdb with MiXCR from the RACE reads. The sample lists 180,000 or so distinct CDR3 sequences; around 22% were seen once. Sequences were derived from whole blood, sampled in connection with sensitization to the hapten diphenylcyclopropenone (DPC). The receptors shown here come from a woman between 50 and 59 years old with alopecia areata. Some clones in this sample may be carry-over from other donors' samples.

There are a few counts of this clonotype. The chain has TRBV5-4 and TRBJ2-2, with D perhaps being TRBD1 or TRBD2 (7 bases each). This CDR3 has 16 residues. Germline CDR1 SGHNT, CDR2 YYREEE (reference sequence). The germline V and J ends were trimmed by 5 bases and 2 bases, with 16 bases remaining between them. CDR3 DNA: TGTGCCAGCAGATCAGGGGGGGGACCCAACACCGGGGAGCTGTTTTTT. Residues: CASRSGGGPNTGELFF.

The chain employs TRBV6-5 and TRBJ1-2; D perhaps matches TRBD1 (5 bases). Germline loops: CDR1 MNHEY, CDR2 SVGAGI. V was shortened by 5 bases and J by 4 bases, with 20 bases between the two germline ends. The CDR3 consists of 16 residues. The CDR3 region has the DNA TGTGCCAGCAGTATTTCCGGGGCCGCACGTGCCTATGGCTACACCTTC. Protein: CASSISGAARAYGYTF.

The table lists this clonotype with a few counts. As DNA, the CDR3 is TGTGCCAGCAGCTTACGGTCCATCACAGATACGCAGTATTTT. Encoded protein: CASSLRSITDTQYF. The gene calls are TRBV11-2 and TRBJ2-3; D is uncertain. This CDR3 comprises 14 residues. CDR1 and CDR2 from the germline V gene are SGHAT and FQNNGV. V lost 2 bases and J lost 2, with 8 bases in between.

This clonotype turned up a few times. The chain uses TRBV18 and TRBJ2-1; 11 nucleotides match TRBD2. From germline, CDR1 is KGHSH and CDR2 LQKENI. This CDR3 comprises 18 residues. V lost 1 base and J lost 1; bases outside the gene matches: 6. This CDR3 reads CASSPRASSGRSYNEQFF. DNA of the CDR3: TGTGCCAGCTCACCACGGGCGTCTAGCGGGAGGTCCTACAATGAGCAGTTCTTC.

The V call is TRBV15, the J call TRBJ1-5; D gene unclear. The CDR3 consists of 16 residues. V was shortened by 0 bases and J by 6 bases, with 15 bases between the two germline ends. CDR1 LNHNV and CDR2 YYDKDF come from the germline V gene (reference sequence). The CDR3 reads CATSRDRGIVSQPQHF. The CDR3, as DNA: TGTGCCACCAGCAGAGATCGAGGGATCGTCAGTCAGCCCCAGCATTTT.

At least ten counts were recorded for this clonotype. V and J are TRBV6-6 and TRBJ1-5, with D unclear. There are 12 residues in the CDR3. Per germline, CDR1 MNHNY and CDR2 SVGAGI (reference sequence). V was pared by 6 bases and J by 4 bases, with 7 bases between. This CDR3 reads CASSLDNQPQHF. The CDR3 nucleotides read TGTGCCAGCAGCCTCGATAATCAGCCCCAGCATTTT.